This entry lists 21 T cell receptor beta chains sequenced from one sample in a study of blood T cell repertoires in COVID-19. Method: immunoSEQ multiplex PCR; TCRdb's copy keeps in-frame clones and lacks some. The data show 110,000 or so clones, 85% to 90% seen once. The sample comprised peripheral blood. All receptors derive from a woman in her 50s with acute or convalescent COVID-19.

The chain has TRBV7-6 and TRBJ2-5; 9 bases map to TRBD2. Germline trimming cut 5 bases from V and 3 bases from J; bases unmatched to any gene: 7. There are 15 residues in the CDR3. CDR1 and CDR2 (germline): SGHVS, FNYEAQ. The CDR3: CASSLYSGREETQYF. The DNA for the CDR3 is TGTGCCAGCAGCCTATATAGCGGGAGAGAAGAGACCCAGTACTTC.

The CDR3 DNA reads TGCAGCGTTGGGTCCCCAGGGAAAGGGTATGGCTACACCTTC. The encoded protein is CSVGSPGKGYGYTF. The J gene is TRBJ1-2, the V gene TRBV29-1; D perhaps matches TRBD1 (5 bases). There are 14 residues in the CDR3. The germline V gene encodes CDR1 SQVTM and CDR2 ANQGSEA. The V end lost 4 bases, the J end lost 5 bases, and 17 bases lay between the germline ends.

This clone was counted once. CDR3 in amino acids: CASSGDPEGNYGYTF. The CDR3 region has the DNA TGTGCCAGCAGCGGGGATCCCGAGGGAAACTATGGCTACACCTTC. This chain connects TRBV28 to TRBJ1-2; the D is unclear. The CDR3 covers 15 residues. The germline V gene encodes CDR1 MDHEN and CDR2 SYDVKM. The V end lost 6 bases, the J end lost 2 bases, and 16 bases lay between the germline ends.

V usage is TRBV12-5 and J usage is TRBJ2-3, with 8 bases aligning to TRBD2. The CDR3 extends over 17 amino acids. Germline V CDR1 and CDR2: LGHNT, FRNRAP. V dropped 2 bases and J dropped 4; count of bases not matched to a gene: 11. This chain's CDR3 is CASGLIVVAGLSDTQYF. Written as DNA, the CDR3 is TGTGCTAGTGGTTTGATTGTAGTAGCGGGGTTGTCAGATACGCAGTATTTT.

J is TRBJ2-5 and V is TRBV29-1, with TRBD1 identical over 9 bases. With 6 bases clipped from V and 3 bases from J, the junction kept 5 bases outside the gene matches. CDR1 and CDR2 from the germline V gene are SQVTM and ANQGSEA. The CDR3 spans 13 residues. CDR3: CSVSGQGKETQYF. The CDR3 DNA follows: TGCAGCGTGTCTGGACAGGGGAAAGAGACCCAGTACTTC.

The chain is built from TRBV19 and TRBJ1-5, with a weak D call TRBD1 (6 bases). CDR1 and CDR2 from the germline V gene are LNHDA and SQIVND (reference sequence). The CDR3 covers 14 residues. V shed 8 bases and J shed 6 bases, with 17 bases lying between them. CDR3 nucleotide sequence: TGTGCCAGTTCGACACCAGGGGTTTCTCAGCCCCAGCATTTT. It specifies CASSTPGVSQPQHF.

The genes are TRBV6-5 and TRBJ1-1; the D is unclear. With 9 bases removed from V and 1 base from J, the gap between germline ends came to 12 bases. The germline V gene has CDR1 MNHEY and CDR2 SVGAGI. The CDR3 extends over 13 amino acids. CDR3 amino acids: CASTLNSNTEAFF. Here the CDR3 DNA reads TGTGCCAGTACGCTTAACTCGAACACTGAAGCTTTCTTT.

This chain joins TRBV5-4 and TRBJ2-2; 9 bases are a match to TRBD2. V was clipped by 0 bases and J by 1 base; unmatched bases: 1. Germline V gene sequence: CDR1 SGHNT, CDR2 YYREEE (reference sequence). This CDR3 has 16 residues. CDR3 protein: CASSLVSGGNTGELFF. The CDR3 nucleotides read TGTGCCAGCAGCTTGGTTAGCGGGGGGAACACCGGGGAGCTGTTTTTT.

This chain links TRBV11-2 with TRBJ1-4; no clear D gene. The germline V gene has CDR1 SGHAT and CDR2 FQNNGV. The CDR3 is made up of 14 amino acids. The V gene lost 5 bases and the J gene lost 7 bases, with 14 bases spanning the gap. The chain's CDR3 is CASSLGLRGEKLFF. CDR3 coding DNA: TGTGCCAGCAGCCTCGGACTGAGAGGTGAAAAACTGTTTTTT.

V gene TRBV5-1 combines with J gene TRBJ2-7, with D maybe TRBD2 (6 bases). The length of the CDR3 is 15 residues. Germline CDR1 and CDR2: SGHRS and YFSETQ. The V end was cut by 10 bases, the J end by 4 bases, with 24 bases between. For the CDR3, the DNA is TGCGCCTCAAACCCAGGAGGGGCAGGGAGGTACGAGCAGTACTTC. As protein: CASNPGGAGRYEQYF.

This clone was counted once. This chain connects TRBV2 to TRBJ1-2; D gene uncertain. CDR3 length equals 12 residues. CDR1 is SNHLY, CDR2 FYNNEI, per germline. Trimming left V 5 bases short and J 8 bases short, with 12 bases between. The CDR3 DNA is TGTGCCAGCAGTCAAAGGACGGGGGGCTACACCTTC. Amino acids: CASSQRTGGYTF.

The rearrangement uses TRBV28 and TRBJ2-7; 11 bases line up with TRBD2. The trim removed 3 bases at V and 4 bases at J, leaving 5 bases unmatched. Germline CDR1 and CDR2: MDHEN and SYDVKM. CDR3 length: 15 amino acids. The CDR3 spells CASSLRLAGSYEQYF. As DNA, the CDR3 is TGTGCCAGCAGTTTGCGACTAGCGGGAAGTTACGAGCAGTACTTC.

The CDR3 sequence: CASFARPGDSYNEQFF. The CDR3 DNA sequence: TGTGCCAGCTTCGCCCGACCCGGGGACTCCTACAATGAGCAGTTCTTC. V is TRBV27 and J is TRBJ2-1, with D perhaps matching TRBD2 (5 bases). The V and J ends lost 8 bases and 0 bases respectively, with 17 bases between them. Germline CDR1 is MNHEY and CDR2 is SMNVEV (reference sequence). CDR3 length: 16 residues.

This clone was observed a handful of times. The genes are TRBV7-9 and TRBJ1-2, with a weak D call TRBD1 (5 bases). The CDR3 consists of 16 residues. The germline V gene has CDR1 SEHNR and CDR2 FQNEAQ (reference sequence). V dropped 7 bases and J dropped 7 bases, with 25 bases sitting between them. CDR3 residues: CASTTRNEQVEAGYTF. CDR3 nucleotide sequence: TGTGCCAGCACTACACGAAATGAACAGGTTGAGGCTGGCTACACCTTC.

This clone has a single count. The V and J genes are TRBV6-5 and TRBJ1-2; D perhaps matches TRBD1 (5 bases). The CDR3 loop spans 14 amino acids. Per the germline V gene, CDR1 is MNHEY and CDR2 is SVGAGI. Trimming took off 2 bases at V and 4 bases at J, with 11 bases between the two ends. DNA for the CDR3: TGTGCCAGCAGTTACGGGGCGGGACTCTATGGCTACACCTTC. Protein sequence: CASSYGAGLYGYTF.

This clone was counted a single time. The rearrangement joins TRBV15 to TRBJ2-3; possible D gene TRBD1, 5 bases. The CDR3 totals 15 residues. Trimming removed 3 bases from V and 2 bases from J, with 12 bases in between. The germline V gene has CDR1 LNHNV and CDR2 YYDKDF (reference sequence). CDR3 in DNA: TGTGCCACCAGCAGGAGCGACAGTTACACAGATACGCAGTATTTT. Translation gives CATSRSDSYTDTQYF.

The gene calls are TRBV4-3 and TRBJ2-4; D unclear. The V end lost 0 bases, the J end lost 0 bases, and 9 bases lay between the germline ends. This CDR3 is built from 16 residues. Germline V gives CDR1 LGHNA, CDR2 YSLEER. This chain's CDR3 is CASSQELRLAKNIQYF. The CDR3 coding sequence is TGCGCCAGCAGCCAAGAGTTGAGATTAGCCAAAAACATTCAGTACTTC.

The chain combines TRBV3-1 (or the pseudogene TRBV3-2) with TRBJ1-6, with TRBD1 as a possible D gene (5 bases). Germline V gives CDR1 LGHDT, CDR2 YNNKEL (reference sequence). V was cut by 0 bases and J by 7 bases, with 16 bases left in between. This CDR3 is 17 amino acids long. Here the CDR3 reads CASSQEYGGLRNSPLHF. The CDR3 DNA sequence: TGTGCCAGCAGCCAAGAATATGGGGGACTAAGGAATTCACCCCTCCACTTT.

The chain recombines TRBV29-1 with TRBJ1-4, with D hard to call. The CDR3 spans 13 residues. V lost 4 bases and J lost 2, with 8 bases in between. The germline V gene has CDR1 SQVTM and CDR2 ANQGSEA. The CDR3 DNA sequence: TGCAGCGTTGCCACAGCTACTAATGAAAAACTGTTTTTT. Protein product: CSVATATNEKLFF.

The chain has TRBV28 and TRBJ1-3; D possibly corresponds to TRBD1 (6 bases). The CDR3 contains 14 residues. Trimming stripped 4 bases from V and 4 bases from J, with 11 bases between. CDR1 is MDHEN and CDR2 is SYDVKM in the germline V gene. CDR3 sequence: CASSSSGEGNTIYF. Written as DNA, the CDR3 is TGTGCCAGCAGTTCGTCAGGGGAAGGAAACACCATATATTTT. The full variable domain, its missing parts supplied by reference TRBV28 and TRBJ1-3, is DVKVTQSSRYLVKRTGEKVFLECVQDMDHENMFWYRQDPGLGLRLIYFSYDVKMKEKGDIPEGYSVSREKKERFSLILESASTNQTSMYLCASSSSGEGNTIYFGEGSWLTVV.

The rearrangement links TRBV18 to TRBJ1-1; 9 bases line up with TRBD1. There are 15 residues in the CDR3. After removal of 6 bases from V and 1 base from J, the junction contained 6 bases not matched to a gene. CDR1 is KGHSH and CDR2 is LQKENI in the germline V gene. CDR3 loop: CASSPEDRGNTEAFF. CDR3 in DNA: TGTGCCAGCTCGCCAGAGGACAGGGGGAACACTGAAGCTTTCTTT.